This T cell receptor beta chain was identified in a study of shared clonotypes between healthy human individuals. Study-wide results and caveats: Sorted-subset sequencing, rarefaction showed, was incomplete despite large depth.

On this clone itself: As yet, its antigen is unknown.

CD45RO-negative, CCR7-selected cells formed the naive CD8 fraction, which excluded terminally differentiated effector memory CD45RA+ cells. This CDR3 spans 16 amino acids. V shed 1 base and J 2 bases; nucleotides not matched to a gene: 6. Germline V gives CDR1 KGHSH, CDR2 LQKENI. Assay used: immunoSEQ multiplex PCR; TCRdb lists only in-frame clones, some missing. The repertoire holds 1.5 million to 2.5 million clones, with less than 95% as singletons. This chain uses TRBV18 with TRBJ2-7; 9 positions match TRBD2. The TCR comes from a man between 18 and 29 years old in good health. The specimen was naive CD8+ T cells sorted from blood. The CDR3 reads CASSPQRGRATYEQYF. DNA of the CDR3: TGTGCCAGCTCACCACAACGCGGGAGGGCGACCTACGAGCAGTACTTC.